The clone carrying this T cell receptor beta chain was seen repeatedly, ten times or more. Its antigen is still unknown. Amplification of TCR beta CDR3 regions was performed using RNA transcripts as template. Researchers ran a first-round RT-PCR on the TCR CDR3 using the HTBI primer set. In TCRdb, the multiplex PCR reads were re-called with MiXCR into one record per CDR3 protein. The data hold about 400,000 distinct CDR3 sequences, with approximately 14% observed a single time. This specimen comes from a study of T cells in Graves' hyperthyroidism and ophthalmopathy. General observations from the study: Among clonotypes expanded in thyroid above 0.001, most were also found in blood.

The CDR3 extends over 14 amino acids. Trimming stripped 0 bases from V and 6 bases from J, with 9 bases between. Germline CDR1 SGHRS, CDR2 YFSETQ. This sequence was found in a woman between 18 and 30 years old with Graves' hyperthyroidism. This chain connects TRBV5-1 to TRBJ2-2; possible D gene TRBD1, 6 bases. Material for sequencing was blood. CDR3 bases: TGCGCCAGCAGCTTGGACAGGGCCCCCGGGGAGCTGTTTTTT. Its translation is CASSLDRAPGELFF.